This note documents a single T cell receptor (beta chain) sequence. Total RNA, at least 5.5 micrograms per sample, came from PBMCs. This sample is part of a study of blood T cells in healthy people across ages. CDR3 size: 16 residues. Germline CDR1 DFQATT, CDR2 SNEGSKA (reference sequence). V was clipped by 6 bases and J by 7 bases; unmatched bases: 13. A J-beta primer mix and a sample-barcoded 5' primer were used in a second PCR of roughly 7 to 12 cycles. TCRdb re-called the 5' RACE reads with MiXCR, one entry per CDR3 protein. Counted here are 650,000 to 1,000,000 distinct CDR3 sequences, around 34% occurring once; the ten biggest clones make up around 13%.

This TCR derives from a man aged 18 to 30 in good health. Sequencing was carried out using blood. The chain is built from TRBV20-1 and TRBJ1-6; 9 positions match TRBD1. CDR3 DNA: TGCAGTGCCAATTCCGCGGGACAGGGAAGGAATTCACCCCTCCACTTT. Translating gives CSANSAGQGRNSPLHF.